Shown below are 8 T cell receptor beta chains from a single sample sequenced in a study of CD8+CD57+ T cells in acquired aplastic anemia. Those patients picked for sequencing had displayed CD8+CD57+ cell expansion on flow cytometry. Profiling of TCR beta VDJ combinations and CDR3 sequences used genomic DNA as template. TCRdb independently ran MiXCR on the reads; one entry per CDR3 protein. The repertoire holds a few hundred thousand distinct CDR3 sequences, with more than 25% as singletons. Source material: sorted CD4+, CD8+, or CD8+CD57+ T cells (not recorded which) from PBMCs. The source is a human donor with aplastic anemia.

V and J are TRBV6-5 and TRBJ1-3, with D tentatively TRBD1 (5 bases). Per germline, CDR1 MNHEY and CDR2 SVGAGI. This CDR3 has 16 residues. The V gene lost 4 bases and the J gene lost 0 bases, with 13 bases spanning the gap. Here the CDR3 DNA reads TGTGCCAGCAGTTCCCGCCGACAGTCCTCTGGAAACACCATATATTTT. Translated, it gives CASSSRRQSSGNTIYF.

At least ten counts were recorded for this clonotype. The chain links TRBV5-1 to TRBJ2-3; D remains ambiguous. The germline CDR1 and CDR2 sequences are SGHRS and YFSETQ. This CDR3 comprises 14 residues. V lost 6 bases and J lost 0, with 11 bases in between. The CDR3 sequence: CASKTVTSTDTQYF. CDR3 nucleotide sequence: TGCGCCAGCAAAACAGTTACTAGCACAGATACGCAGTATTTT. Together with reference TRBV5-1 and TRBJ2-3, the CDR3 gives the full variable domain: KAGVTQTPRYLIKTRGQQVTLSCSPISGHRSVSWYQQTPGQGLQFLFEYFSETQRNKGNFPGRFSGRQFSNSRSEMNVSTLELGDSALYLCASKTVTSTDTQYFGPGTRLTVL.

Here the CDR3 reads CAWSSGGYGGYTF. As DNA, the CDR3 is TGTGCCTGGAGTAGCGGGGGATACGGTGGCTACACCTTC. V is TRBV30 and J is TRBJ1-2; possibly TRBD1 for D (5 bases). In germline, CDR1 is GTSNPN, CDR2 SVGIG (reference sequence). This CDR3 spans 13 amino acids. The germline V and J ends were trimmed by 2 bases and 7 bases, with 14 bases remaining between them.

This chain joins TRBV15 and TRBJ1-5; D unresolved. Germline V gene sequence: CDR1 LNHNV, CDR2 YYDKDF (reference sequence). The V end lost 3 bases, the J end lost 6 bases, and 9 bases lay between the germline ends. The CDR3 spans 13 residues. This chain's CDR3 is CATSSETRQPQHF. CDR3 bases: TGTGCCACCAGCAGTGAGACCCGTCAGCCCCAGCATTTT.

CDR3 bases: TGTGCCACCAGTGACCCCCGAACCGAAGGCTATAGCGATAGCAATCAGCCCCAGCATTTT. Protein: CATSDPRTEGYSDSNQPQHF. The gene calls are TRBV24-1 and TRBJ1-5; D is unclear. From germline, CDR1 is KGHDR and CDR2 SFDVKD. V lost 4 bases and J lost 0, with 24 bases in between. This CDR3 region has 20 residues.

This clonotype was seen ten or more times. The J gene is TRBJ1-2, the V gene TRBV6-1; D gene unclear. Germline V gene sequence: CDR1 MNHNS, CDR2 SASEGT. V was trimmed by 0 bases and J by 10 bases, leaving 12 bases between them. The CDR3 has 13 amino acids. The CDR3 nucleotides are TGTGCCAGCAGTGAAGCGATGACGCAGGCCTACACCTTC. Amino acid sequence: CASSEAMTQAYTF.

This clonotype was detected many times. The chain has TRBV9 and TRBJ2-3; 8 bases map to TRBD2. Trimming took 4 bases from V and 0 from J; bases not matched to a gene: 4. Germline V gives CDR1 SGDLS, CDR2 YYNGEE. The CDR3 extends over 15 amino acids. The CDR3 region is CASSSGGASTDTQYF. The CDR3 nucleotides read TGTGCCAGCAGCTCCGGGGGGGCGAGCACAGATACGCAGTATTTT.

This clonotype came up a few times. The chain couples TRBV20-1 to TRBJ2-2, with no clear D. Trimming took off 3 bases at V and 3 bases at J, with 8 bases between the two ends. The CDR3 has 13 amino acids. Germline CDR1 reads DFQATT; CDR2 reads SNEGSKA (reference sequence). CDR3 in amino acids: CSASQAHTGELFF. In nucleotides, the CDR3 is TGCAGTGCTAGTCAGGCGCACACCGGGGAGCTGTTTTTT.